This TCR beta chain comes out of a study of tumor and adjacent non-tumor tissue in lung cancer. Study information: On average, productive TCRbeta reads reached about 4.17 million per sample.

The template was RNA from unsorted bulk tissue. Distant lung tissue was collected more than 3 cm away from the tumor edge. Donors were chemotherapy-naive, newly diagnosed lung cancer surgical patients in China, August–late 2014. Of note for this clonotype: Its matching antigen is unknown.

TCRbeta libraries were built with three rounds of nested PCR, modified from ARM-PCR. TCRdb redid the calling of the multiplex PCR reads with MiXCR, one entry per CDR3 protein. The sample lists some 80,000 distinct CDR3 sequences, roughly 80% occurring once. CDR1 is SGHAT and CDR2 is FQDESV in the germline V gene (reference sequence). This CDR3 contains 15 residues. Study conclusions and caveats: TCR diversity was significantly greater in tumor than normal lung tissue. Normal lung showed higher cumulative top 100 clone frequency than tumor.

The V call is TRBV11-1, the J call TRBJ2-1, with D maybe TRBD2 (6 bases). The J call could be wrong; TRBJ2-7 is a better fit for the DNA end. The receptor comes from a man aged 55 to 70 with non-small cell lung cancer. The sequencing sample was made of distant non-tumor lung tissue. CDR3: CASSLDAGIYNEQYF. CDR3 in DNA: TGTGCCAGCAGCTTAGACGCGGGGATCTACAATGAACAGTACTTC.